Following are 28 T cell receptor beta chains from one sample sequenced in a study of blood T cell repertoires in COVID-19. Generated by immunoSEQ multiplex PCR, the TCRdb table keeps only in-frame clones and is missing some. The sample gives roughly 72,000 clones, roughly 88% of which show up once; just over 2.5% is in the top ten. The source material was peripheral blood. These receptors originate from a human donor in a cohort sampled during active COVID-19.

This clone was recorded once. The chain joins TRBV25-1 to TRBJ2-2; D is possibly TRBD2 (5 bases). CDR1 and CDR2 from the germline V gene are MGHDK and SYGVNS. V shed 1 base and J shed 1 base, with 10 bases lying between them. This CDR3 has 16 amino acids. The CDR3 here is CASSESVRVNTGELFF. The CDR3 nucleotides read TGTGCCAGCAGTGAATCAGTGAGGGTGAACACCGGGGAGCTGTTTTTT.

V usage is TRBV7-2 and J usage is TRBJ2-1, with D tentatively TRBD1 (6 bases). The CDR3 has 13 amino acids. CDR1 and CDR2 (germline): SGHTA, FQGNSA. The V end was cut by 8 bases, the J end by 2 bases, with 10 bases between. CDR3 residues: CASAQGTYNEQFF. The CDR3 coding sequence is TGTGCCAGCGCACAGGGAACCTACAATGAGCAGTTCTTC.

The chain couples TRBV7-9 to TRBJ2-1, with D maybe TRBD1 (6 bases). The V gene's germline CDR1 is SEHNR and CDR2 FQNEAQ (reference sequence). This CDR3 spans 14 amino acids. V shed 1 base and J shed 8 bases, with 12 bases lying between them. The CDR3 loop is CASSLEGEGDEQFF. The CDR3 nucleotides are TGTGCCAGCAGCTTAGAAGGAGAGGGGGATGAGCAGTTCTTC.

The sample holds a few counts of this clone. DNA of the CDR3: TGCGCCAGCAGCCAACAAGGGGATTCACCCCTCCACTTT. Translating it yields CASSQQGDSPLHF. The genes are TRBV4-3 and TRBJ1-6; TRBD1 is a possible D gene (5 bases). V was clipped by 2 bases and J by 8 bases, with 7 bases between them. Germline CDR1 and CDR2: LGHNA and YSLEER. CDR3 size: 13 residues.

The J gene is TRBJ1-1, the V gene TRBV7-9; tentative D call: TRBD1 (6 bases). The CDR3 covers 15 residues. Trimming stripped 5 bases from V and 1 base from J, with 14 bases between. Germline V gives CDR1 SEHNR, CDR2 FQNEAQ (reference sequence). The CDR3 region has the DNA TGTGCCAGCAGCCGAGGGGGGGCGCAGAACACTGAAGCTTTCTTT. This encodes CASSRGGAQNTEAFF.

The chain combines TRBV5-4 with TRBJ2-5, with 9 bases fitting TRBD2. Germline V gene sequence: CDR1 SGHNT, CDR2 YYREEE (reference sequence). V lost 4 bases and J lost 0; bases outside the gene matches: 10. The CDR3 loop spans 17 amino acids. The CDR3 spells CASSPPQAGGYQETQYF. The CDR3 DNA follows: TGTGCCAGCAGCCCCCCTCAGGCGGGAGGGTACCAAGAGACCCAGTACTTC.

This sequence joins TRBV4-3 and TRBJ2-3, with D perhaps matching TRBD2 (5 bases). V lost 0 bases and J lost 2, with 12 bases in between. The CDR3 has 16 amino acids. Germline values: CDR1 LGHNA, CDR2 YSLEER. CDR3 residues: CASSQDPRLFTDTQYF. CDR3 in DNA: TGCGCCAGCAGCCAAGACCCTAGACTATTCACAGATACGCAGTATTTT.

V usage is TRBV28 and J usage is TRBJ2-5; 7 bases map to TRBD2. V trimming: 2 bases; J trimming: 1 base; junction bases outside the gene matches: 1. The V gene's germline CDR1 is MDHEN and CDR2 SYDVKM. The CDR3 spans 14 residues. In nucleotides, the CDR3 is TGTGCCAGCAGTTTAGCGGGAGCCCAAGAGACCCAGTACTTC. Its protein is CASSLAGAQETQYF.

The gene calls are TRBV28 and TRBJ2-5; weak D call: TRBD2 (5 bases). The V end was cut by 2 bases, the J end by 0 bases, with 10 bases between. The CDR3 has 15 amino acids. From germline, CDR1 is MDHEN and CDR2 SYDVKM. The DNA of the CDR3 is TGTGCCAGCAGTTTAGGTGGAGGCAACCAAGAGACCCAGTACTTC. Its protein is CASSLGGGNQETQYF. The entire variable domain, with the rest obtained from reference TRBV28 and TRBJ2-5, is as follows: DVKVTQSSRYLVKRTGEKVFLECVQDMDHENMFWYRQDPGLGLRLIYFSYDVKMKEKGDIPEGYSVSREKKERFSLILESASTNQTSMYLCASSLGGGNQETQYFGPGTRLLVL.

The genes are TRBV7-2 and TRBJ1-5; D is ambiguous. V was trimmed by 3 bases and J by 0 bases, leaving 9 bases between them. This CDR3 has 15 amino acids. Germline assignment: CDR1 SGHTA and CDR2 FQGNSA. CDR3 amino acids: CASSLSGNSNQPQHF. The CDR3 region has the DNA TGTGCCAGCAGCTTGTCAGGAAATAGCAATCAGCCCCAGCATTTT.

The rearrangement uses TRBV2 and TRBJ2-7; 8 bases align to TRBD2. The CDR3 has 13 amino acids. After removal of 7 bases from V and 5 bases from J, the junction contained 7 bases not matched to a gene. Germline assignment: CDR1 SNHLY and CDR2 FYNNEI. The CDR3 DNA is TGTGCCAGCACCCGGGGGGGGGTAGACGAGCAGTACTTC. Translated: CASTRGGVDEQYF.

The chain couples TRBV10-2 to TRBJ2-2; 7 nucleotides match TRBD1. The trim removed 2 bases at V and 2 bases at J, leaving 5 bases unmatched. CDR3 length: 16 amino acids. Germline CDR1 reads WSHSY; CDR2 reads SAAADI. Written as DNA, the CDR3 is TGCGCCAGCAGTGAGATCGAGGGGGCAAACACCGGGGAGCTGTTTTTT. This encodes CASSEIEGANTGELFF.

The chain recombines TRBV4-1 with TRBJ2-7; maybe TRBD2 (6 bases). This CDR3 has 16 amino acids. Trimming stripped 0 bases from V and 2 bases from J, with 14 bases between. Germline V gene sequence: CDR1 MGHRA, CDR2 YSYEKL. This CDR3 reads CASSQDSSGRTYEQYF. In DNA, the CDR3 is TGCGCCAGCAGCCAAGATTCCAGCGGGCGAACCTACGAGCAGTACTTC.

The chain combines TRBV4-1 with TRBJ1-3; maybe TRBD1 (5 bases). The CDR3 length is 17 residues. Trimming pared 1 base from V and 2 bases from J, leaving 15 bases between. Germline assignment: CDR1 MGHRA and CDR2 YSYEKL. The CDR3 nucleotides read TGCGCCAGCAGCCAAGGTATAACCCAGGGTGCTGGAAACACCATATATTTT. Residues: CASSQGITQGAGNTIYF.

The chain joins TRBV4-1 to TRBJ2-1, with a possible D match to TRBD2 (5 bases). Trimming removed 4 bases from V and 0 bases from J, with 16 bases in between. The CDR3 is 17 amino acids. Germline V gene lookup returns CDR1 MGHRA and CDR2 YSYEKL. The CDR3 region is CASSRLGQRSSYNEQFF. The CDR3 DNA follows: TGCGCCAGCAGCCGCTTGGGCCAGCGGAGCTCCTACAATGAGCAGTTCTTC.

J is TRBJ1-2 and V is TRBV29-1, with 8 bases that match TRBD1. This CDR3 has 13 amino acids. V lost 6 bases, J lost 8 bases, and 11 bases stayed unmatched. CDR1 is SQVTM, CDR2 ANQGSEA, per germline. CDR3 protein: CSVERTGIRGYTF. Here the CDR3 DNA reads TGCAGCGTCGAAAGGACAGGGATTCGAGGCTACACCTTC. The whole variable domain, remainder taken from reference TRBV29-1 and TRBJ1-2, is SAVISQKPSRDICQRGTSLTIQCQVDSQVTMMFWYRQQPGQSLTLIATANQGSEATYESGFVIDKFPISRPNLTFSTLTVSNMSPEDSSIYLCSVERTGIRGYTFGSGTRLTVV.

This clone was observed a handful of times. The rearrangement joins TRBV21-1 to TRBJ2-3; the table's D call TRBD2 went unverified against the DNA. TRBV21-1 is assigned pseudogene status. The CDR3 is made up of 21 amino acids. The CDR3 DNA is TGTGCCAGCAGCAAAGGGACTAGCGGGGGGGTCCAACCCCGACGCACAGATACGCAGTATTTT. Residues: CASSKGTSGGVQPRRTDTQYF.

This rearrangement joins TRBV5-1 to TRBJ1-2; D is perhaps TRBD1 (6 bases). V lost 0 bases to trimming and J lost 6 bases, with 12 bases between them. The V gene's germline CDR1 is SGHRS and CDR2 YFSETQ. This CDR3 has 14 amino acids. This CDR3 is CASSLDRVGDGYTF. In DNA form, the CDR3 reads TGCGCCAGCAGCTTGGACAGGGTAGGGGATGGCTACACCTTC.

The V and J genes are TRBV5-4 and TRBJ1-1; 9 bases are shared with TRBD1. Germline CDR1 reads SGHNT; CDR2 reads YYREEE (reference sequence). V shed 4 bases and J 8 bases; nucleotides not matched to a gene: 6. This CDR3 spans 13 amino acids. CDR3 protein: CASSHGDRVEAFF. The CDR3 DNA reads TGTGCCAGCAGCCACGGGGACAGGGTCGAAGCTTTCTTT.

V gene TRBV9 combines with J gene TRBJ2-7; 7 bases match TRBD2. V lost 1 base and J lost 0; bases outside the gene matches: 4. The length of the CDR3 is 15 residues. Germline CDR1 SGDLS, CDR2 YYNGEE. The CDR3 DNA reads TGTGCCAGCAGCGTAACGGGGGGAGGCTCCTACGAGCAGTACTTC. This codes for CASSVTGGGSYEQYF.

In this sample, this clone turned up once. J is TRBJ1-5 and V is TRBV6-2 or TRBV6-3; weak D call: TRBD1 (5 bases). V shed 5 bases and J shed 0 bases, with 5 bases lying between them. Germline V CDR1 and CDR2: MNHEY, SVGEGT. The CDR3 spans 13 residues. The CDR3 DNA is TGTGCCAGCAGTAGGGGTAGCAATCAGCCCCAGCATTTT. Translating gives CASSRGSNQPQHF.

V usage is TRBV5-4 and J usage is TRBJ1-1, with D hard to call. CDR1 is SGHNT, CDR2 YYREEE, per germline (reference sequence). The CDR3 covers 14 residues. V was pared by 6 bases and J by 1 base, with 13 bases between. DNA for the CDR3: TGTGCCAGCACCCGATGGGGAGCGAACACTGAAGCTTTCTTT. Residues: CASTRWGANTEAFF.

CDR3 region: CATRPRTGVEKLFF. The CDR3 coding sequence is TGTGCCACCCGTCCTCGGACAGGGGTCGAAAAACTGTTTTTT. V and J are TRBV15 and TRBJ1-4; 9 nucleotides match TRBD1. The CDR3 runs 14 residues. Trimming removed 8 bases from V and 8 bases from J; junction bases left unmatched: 9. Germline CDR1 is LNHNV and CDR2 is YYDKDF (reference sequence). The variable domain in full, with the rest retrieved from reference TRBV15 and TRBJ1-4, is DAMVIQNPRYQVTQFGKPVTLSCSQTLNHNVMYWYQQKSSQAPKLLFHYYDKDFNNEADTPDNFQSRRPNTSFCFLDIRSPGLGDTAMYLCATRPRTGVEKLFFGSGTQLSVL.

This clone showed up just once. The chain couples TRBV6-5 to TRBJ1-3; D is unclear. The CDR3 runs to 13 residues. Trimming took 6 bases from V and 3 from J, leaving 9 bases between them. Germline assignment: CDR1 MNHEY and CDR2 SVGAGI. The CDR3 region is CASRSGVGNTIYF. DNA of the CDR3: TGTGCCAGCAGGTCGGGAGTTGGAAACACCATATATTTT.

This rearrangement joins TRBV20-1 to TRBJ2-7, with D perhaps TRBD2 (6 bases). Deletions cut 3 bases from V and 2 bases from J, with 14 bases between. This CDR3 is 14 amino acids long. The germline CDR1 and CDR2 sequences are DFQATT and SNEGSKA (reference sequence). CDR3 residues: CSASMGGQAYEQYF. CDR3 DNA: TGCAGTGCTAGTATGGGGGGTCAAGCCTACGAGCAGTACTTC.

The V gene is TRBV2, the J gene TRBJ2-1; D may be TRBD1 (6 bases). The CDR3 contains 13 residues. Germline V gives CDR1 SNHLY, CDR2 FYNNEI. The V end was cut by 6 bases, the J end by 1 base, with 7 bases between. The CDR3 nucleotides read TGTGCCAGCAGCCAGGGGTCCTACAATGAGCAGTTCTTC. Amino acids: CASSQGSYNEQFF.

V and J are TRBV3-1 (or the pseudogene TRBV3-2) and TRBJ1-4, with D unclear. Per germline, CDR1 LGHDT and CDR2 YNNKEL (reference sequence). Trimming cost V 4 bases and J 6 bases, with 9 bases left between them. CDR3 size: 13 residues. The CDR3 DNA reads TGTGCCAGCAGCCGGCGGGGAGATGAAAAACTGTTTTTT. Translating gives CASSRRGDEKLFF.

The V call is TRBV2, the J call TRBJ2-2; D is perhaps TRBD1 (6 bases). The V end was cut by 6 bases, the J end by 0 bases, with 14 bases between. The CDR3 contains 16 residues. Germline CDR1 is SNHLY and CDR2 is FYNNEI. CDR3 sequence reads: CASRSRRQANTGELFF. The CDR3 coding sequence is TGTGCCAGCAGGAGCCGGAGACAGGCGAACACCGGGGAGCTGTTTTTT.